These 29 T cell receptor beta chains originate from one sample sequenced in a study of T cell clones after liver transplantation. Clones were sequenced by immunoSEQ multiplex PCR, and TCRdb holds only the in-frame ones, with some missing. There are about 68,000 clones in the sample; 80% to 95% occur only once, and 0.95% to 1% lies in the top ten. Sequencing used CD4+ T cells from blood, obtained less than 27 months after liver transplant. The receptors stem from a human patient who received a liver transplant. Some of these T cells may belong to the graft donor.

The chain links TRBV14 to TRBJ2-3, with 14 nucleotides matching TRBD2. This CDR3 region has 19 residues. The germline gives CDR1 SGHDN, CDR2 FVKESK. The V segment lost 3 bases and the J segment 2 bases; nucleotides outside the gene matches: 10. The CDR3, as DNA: TGTGCCAGCAGCCACCCGGGACTAGCGGGAGATTGGTACACAGATACGCAGTATTTT. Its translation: CASSHPGLAGDWYTDTQYF.

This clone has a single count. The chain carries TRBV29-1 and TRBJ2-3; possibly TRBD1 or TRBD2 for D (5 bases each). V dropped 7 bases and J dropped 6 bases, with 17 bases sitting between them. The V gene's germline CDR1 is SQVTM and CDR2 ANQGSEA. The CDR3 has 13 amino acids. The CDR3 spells CSGGAGEGDTQYF. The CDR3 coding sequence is TGCAGCGGGGGAGCTGGCGAGGGGGATACGCAGTATTTT.

In DNA, the CDR3 is TGTGCCAGCAGTGGGGCCGGGACCTCGGGCTATGGCTACACCTTC. This sequence encodes CASSGAGTSGYGYTF. The V and J genes are TRBV9 and TRBJ1-2; possible D gene TRBD1, 5 bases. This CDR3 spans 15 amino acids. In germline, CDR1 is SGDLS, CDR2 YYNGEE. Trimming took 5 bases from V and 4 from J, leaving 18 bases between them.

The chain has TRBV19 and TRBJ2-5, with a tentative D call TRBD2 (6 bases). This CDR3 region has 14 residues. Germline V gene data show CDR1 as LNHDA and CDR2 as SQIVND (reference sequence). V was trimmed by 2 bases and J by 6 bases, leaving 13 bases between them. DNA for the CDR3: TGTGCCAGTAGTATAACTCGGGAGAGGAAGACCCAGTACTTC. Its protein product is CASSITRERKTQYF.

CDR3 DNA sequence: TGTGCCAGCAGTTTGGGTCTGAGTATAGAAGCTTTCTTT. This gives the protein CASSLGLSIEAFF. V gene TRBV28 combines with J gene TRBJ1-1, with unresolved D. This CDR3 is 13 amino acids long. V was pared by 3 bases and J by 8 bases, with 13 bases between. The germline V gene has CDR1 MDHEN and CDR2 SYDVKM.

The chain's CDR3 is CASSPPLYGYTF. In DNA form, the CDR3 reads TGTGCCAGCTCACCCCCCCTCTATGGCTACACCTTC. This sequence joins TRBV18 and TRBJ1-2; unclear D gene. This CDR3 has 12 amino acids. Germline CDR1 reads KGHSH; CDR2 reads LQKENI. Trimming took 3 bases from V and 4 from J, leaving 6 bases between them. Together with reference TRBV18 and TRBJ1-2, the CDR3 gives the full variable domain: NAGVMQNPRHLVRRRGQEARLRCSPMKGHSHVYWYRQLPEEGLKFMVYLQKENIIDESGMPKERFSAEFPKEGPSILRIQQVVRGDSAAYFCASSPPLYGYTFGSGTRLTVV.

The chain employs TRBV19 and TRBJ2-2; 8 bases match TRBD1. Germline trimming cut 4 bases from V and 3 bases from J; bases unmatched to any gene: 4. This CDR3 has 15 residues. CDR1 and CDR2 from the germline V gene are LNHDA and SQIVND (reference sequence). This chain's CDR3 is CASSTGQVHTGELFF. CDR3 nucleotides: TGTGCCAGTAGTACGGGACAGGTTCACACCGGGGAGCTGTTTTTT.

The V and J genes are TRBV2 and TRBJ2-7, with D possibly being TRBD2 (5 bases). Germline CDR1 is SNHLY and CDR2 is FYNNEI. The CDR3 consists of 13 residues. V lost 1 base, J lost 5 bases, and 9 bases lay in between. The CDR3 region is CASSEGGEDEQYF. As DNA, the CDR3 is TGTGCCAGCAGTGAAGGGGGAGAAGACGAGCAGTACTTC.

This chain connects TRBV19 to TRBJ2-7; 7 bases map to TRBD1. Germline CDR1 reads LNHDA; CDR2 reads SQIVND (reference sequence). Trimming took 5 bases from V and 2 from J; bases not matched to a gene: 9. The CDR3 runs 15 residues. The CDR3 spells CASSSIRDRAYEQYF. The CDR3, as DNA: TGTGCCAGTAGTTCCATCCGGGACAGAGCCTACGAGCAGTACTTC.

The CDR3 DNA reads TGTGCCAGCGAGCCCGGGGCGGGAGGGCCGTCACTAACCACAGATACGCAGTATTTT. Translation: CASEPGAGGPSLTTDTQYF. This chain connects TRBV7-8 to TRBJ2-3, with 9 bases that match TRBD2. CDR3 size: 19 residues. Germline V gene lookup returns CDR1 SGHVS and CDR2 FQNEAQ. The V gene end was trimmed by 8 bases and the J gene end by 2 bases; junction bases not matched to a gene: 20. The full variable domain, rest sourced from reference TRBV7-8 and TRBJ2-3, is GAGVSQSPRYKVAKRGQDVALRCDPISGHVSLFWYQQALGQGPEFLTYFQNEAQLDKSGLPSDRFFAERPEGSVSTLKIQRTQQEDSAVYLCASEPGAGGPSLTTDTQYFGPGTRLTVL.

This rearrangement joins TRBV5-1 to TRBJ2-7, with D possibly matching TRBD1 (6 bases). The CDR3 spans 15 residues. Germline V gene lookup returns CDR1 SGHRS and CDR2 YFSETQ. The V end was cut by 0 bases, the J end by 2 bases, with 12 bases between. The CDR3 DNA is TGCGCCAGCAGCTTGGTCAGTGGACAGCCCTACGAGCAGTACTTC. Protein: CASSLVSGQPYEQYF.

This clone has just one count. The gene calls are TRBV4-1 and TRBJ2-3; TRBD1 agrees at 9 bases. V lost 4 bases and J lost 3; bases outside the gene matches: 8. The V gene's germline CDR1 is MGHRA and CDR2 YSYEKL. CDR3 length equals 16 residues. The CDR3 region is CASSPRTGDGTDTQYF. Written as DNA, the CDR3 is TGCGCCAGCAGCCCCCGGACAGGGGATGGGACAGATACGCAGTATTTT.

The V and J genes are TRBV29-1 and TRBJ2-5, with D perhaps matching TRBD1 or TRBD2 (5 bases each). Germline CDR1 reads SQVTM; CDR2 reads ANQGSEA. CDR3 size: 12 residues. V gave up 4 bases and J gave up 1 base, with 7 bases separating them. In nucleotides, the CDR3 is TGCAGCGTTGCGGGACGCCAAGAGACCCAGTACTTC. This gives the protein CSVAGRQETQYF.

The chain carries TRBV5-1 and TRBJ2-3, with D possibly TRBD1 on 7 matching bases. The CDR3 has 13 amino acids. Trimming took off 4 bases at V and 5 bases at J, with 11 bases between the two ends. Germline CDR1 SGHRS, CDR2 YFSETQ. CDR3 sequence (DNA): TGCGCCAGCAGCGACCAGGGGGGAGATACGCAGTATTTT. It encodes CASSDQGGDTQYF.

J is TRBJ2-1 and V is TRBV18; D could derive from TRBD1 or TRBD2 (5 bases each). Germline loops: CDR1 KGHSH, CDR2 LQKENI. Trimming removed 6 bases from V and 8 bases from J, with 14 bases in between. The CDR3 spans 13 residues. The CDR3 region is CASSLGVGDEQFF. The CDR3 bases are TGTGCCAGCTCCCTGGGGGTGGGCGATGAGCAGTTCTTC.

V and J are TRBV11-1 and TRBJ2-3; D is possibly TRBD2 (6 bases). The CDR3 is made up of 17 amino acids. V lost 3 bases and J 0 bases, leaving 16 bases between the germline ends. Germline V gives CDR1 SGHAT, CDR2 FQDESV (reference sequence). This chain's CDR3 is CASSFPQRGGSTDTQYF. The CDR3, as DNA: TGTGCCAGCAGCTTTCCCCAAAGGGGAGGAAGCACAGATACGCAGTATTTT.

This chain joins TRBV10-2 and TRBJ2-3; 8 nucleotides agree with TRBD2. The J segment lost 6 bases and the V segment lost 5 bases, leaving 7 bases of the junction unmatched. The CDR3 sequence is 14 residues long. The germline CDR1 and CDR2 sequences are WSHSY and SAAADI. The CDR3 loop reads CASSKTSVLDTQYF. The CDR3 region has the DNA TGCGCCAGCAGTAAGACTAGCGTATTGGATACGCAGTATTTT.

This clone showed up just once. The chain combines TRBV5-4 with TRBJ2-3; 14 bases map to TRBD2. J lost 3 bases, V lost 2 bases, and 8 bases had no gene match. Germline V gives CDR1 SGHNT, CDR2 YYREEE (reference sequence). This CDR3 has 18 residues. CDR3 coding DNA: TGTGCCAGCAGCTTTACCGGGACTAGCGGGAGCTGGACAGATACGCAGTATTTT. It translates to CASSFTGTSGSWTDTQYF.

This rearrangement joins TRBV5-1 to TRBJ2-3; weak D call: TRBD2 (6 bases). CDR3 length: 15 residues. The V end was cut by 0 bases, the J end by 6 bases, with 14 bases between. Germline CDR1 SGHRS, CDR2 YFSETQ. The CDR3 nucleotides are TGCGCCAGCAGCTTGGACTCACCTGGGGGGGATACGCAGTATTTT. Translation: CASSLDSPGGDTQYF. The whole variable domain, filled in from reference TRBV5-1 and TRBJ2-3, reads KAGVTQTPRYLIKTRGQQVTLSCSPISGHRSVSWYQQTPGQGLQFLFEYFSETQRNKGNFPGRFSGRQFSNSRSEMNVSTLELGDSALYLCASSLDSPGGDTQYFGPGTRLTVL.

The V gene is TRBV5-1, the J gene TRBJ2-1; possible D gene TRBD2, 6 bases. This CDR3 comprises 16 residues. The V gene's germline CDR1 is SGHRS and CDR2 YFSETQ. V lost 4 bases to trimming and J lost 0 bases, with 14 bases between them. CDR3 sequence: CASSLGGRSSYNEQFF. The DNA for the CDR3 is TGCGCCAGCAGCCTTGGTGGGAGGAGCTCCTACAATGAGCAGTTCTTC.

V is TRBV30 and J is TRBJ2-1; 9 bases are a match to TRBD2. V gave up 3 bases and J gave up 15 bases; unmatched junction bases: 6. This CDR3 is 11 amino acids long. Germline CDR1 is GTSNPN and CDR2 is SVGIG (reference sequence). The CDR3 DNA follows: TGTGCCTGGAGGCGGGGGGGAGCGGGGTTCTTC. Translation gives CAWRRGGAGFF.

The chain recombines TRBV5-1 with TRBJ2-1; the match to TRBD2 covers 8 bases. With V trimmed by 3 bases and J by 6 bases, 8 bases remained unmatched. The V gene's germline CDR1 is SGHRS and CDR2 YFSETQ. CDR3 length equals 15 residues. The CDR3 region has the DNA TGCGCCAGCAGCTCTGGACTAGCAGCGGGCAATGAGCAGTTCTTC. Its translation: CASSSGLAAGNEQFF.

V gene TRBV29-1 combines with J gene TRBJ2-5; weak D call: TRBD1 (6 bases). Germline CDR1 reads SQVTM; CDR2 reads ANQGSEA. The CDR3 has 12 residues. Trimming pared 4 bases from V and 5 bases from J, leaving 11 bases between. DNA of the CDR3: TGCAGCGTTGTTGGGGGCCGGGAGACCCAGTACTTC. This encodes CSVVGGRETQYF.

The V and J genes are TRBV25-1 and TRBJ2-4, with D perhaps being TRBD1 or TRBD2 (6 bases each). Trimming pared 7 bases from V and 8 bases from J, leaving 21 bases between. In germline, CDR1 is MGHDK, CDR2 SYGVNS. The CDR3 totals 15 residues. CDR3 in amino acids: CASNYSRGVIDIQYF. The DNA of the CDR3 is TGTGCCAGCAACTACTCGAGGGGGGTAATAGACATTCAGTACTTC.

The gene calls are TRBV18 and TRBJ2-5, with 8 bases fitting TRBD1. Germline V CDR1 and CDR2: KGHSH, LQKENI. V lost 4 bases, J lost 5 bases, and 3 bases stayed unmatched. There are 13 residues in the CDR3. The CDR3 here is CASSLDRAETQYF. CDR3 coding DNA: TGTGCCAGCTCACTGGACAGGGCGGAGACCCAGTACTTC. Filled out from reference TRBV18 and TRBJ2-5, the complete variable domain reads NAGVMQNPRHLVRRRGQEARLRCSPMKGHSHVYWYRQLPEEGLKFMVYLQKENIIDESGMPKERFSAEFPKEGPSILRIQQVVRGDSAAYFCASSLDRAETQYFGPGTRLLVL.

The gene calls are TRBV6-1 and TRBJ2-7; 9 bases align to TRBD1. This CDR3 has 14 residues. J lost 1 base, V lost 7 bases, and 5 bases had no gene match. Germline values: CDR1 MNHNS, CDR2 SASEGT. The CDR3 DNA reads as TGTGCCAGCACCTGGGGACAGGGATCCTACGAGCAGTACTTC. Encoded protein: CASTWGQGSYEQYF.

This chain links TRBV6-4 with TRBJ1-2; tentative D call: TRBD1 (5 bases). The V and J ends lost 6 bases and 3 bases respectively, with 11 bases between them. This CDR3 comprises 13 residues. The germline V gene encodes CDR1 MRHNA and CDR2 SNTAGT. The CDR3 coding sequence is TGTGCCAGCAGCTCGGACACCCACTATGGCTACACCTTC. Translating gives CASSSDTHYGYTF.

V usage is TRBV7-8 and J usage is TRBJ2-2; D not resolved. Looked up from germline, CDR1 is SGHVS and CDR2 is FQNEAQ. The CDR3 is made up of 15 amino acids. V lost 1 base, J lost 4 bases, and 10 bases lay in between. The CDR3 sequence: CASSLDQAFTGELFF. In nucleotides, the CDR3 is TGTGCCAGCAGCTTAGATCAGGCGTTCACCGGGGAGCTGTTTTTT.

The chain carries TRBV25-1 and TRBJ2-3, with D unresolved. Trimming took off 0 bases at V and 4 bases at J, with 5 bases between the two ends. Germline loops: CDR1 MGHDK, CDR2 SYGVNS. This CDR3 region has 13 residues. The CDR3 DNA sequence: TGTGCCAGCAGTGAATATATCGCAGATACGCAGTATTTT. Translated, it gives CASSEYIADTQYF.